A selection of T cell receptor beta chains follows, all from one sample in a study of regulatory T cells in long-lasting Graves disease. TCRdb ran MiXCR on the multiplex PCR reads and lists one entry per CDR3 protein. The sample has a few hundred thousand distinct CDR3 sequences; approximately 16% are singletons. The data were also submitted as part of a second study, on T cells in Graves' hyperthyroidism and ophthalmopathy.

Sequences were derived from peripheral blood mononuclear cells (PBMCs), sampled at new diagnosis, from a patient treated with antithyroid drugs. The receptors come from a middle-aged woman with Graves disease. Both conserved end residues are part of each CDR3. D genes are given only for firm matches. Size tells how often a clone was seen (once, few, many) or the class of an expanded clone, and some rows leave it out.

d_gene,abundance,v_gene,j_gene,CDR3nt,CDR3aa
TRBD2,many,TRBV29-1,TRBJ2-7,TGCAGCGTTGTTGGACTAGCTTATCAACCCTCCTACGAGCAGTACTTC,CSVVGLAYQPSYEQYF
NA,few,TRBV5-1,TRBJ2-5,TGCGCCAGCAGCTTGCCTGGAATCCAAGAGACCCAGTACTTC,CASSLPGIQETQYF
TRBD1,many,TRBV10-3,TRBJ2-5,TGTGCCATCAGTGAGCCGTCCGCGACAGGGAAAGAGACCCAGTACTTC,CAISEPSATGKETQYF
NA,many,TRBV28,TRBJ1-2,TGTGCCAGCAGCATATCTCACGGTAATGGTGGCTACACCTTC,CASSISHGNGGYTF
NA,NA,TRBV6-9,TRBJ2-7,TGTGCCAGCAGTTACCCCCCCACCGAGGGAGGCTTCTCCTACGAGCAGTACTTC,CASSYPPTEGGFSYEQYF
NA,few,TRBV28,TRBJ2-7,TGTGCCAGCAGGGGCAGTCAGTACGAGCAGTACTTC,CASRGSQYEQYF
NA,many,TRBV12-3/TRBV12-4,TRBJ2-5,TGTGCCAGCAAGGGACAATTTTTAGAGACCCAGTACTTC,CASKGQFLETQYF
NA,many,TRBV7-9,TRBJ1-3,TGTGCCAGCAGCTTAGATCTAGTTGGAAACACCATATATTTT,CASSLDLVGNTIYF
TRBD2,many,TRBV28,TRBJ2-5,TGTGCCAGCAGTTTGGTAGCGGGAGTAAAGACCCAGTACTTC,CASSLVAGVKTQYF
TRBD1,many,TRBV28,TRBJ1-5,TGTGCCAGCAGTTTCCTCAAGGACAGGGCAAATCAGCCCCAGCATTTT,CASSFLKDRANQPQHF
NA,few,TRBV6-2/TRBV6-3,TRBJ2-3,TGTGCCAGCAGTTACGTTTCCACAGATACGCAGTATTTT,CASSYVSTDTQYF
TRBD2,NA,TRBV7-2,TRBJ2-3,TGTGCCAGCAGCCCGACTAGCGGGAGGGGGGCAGATACGCAGTATTTT,CASSPTSGRGADTQYF
TRBD2,NA,TRBV13,TRBJ2-2,TGTGCCAGCAGCTTTTGGACTAGCGAAGAGCGGGGCACCGGGGAGCTGTTTTTT,CASSFWTSEERGTGELFF
NA,many,TRBV6-1,TRBJ2-3,TGTGCCAGCAAACAGTCTAGCACAGATACGCAGTATTTT,CASKQSSTDTQYF
NA,many,TRBV28,TRBJ2-7,TGTGCCAGCAGTTTTCCTTCTAGACCCCGGGGTCTCTACGAGCAGTACTTC,CASSFPSRPRGLYEQYF
NA,many,TRBV19,TRBJ1-4,TGTGCCAGTAGTATTGGGGCAGGATGGGGTGAAAAACTGTTTTTT,CASSIGAGWGEKLFF
TRBD2,many,TRBV2,TRBJ2-3,TGTGCCAGCAGTGAGGCCGGGACTAGCGGGTACACAGATACGCAGTATTTT,CASSEAGTSGYTDTQYF
TRBD2,NA,TRBV5-1,TRBJ2-7,TGCGCCAGCAGCAAGCGGGAGTTAGGGTTCGAGCAGTACTTC,CASSKRELGFEQYF
NA,NA,TRBV19,TRBJ2-7,TGTGCCAGTAGTGCGGGGCCGAGCTCCTACGAGCAGTACTTC,CASSAGPSSYEQYF
NA,many,TRBV13,TRBJ1-1,TGTGCCAGCAGCTTAGACAGACAGAGCACTGAAGCTTTCTTT,CASSLDRQSTEAFF
TRBD1,many,TRBV12-3/TRBV12-4,TRBJ2-3,TGTGCCAGCAGCATGACAGGGATCCGGTCGCGAGATACGCAGTATTTT,CASSMTGIRSRDTQYF
TRBD2,NA,TRBV5-1,TRBJ2-3,TGCGCCAGCAGCTTAGACCCAAGGGGACTATCCACAGATACGCAGTATTTT,CASSLDPRGLSTDTQYF
TRBD2,many,TRBV28,TRBJ2-5,TGTGCCACCACGCTGGGGGGGGGGCAAGAGACCCAGTACTTC,CATTLGGGQETQYF
TRBD1,many,TRBV19,TRBJ1-1,TGTGCCAGTAACCCCAGGGGGGGGTACACTGAAGCTTTCTTT,CASNPRGGYTEAFF
TRBD1,many,TRBV7-9,TRBJ2-4,TGTGCCAGCAGCTTGGGACAGTGGGACATTCAGTACTTC,CASSLGQWDIQYF
TRBD2,many,TRBV12-3/TRBV12-4,TRBJ2-1,TGTGCCAGCAGCTTGGTCGGCGGGGGCTACAATGAGCAGTTCTTC,CASSLVGGGYNEQFF
NA,few,TRBV11-3,TRBJ2-2,TGTGCCAGCAGCCAACGCAGGGAAACGAACACCGGGGAGCTGTTTTTT,CASSQRRETNTGELFF
NA,many,TRBV12-3/TRBV12-4,TRBJ2-1,TGTGCCAGCAGTTTAGAGGGCTACAATGAGCAGTTCTTC,CASSLEGYNEQFF
TRBD2,NA,TRBV3-1,TRBJ2-7,TGTGCCAGCAGCAATGCCGGGACTAGCTCGGAGCAGTACTTC,CASSNAGTSSEQYF
TRBD2,many,TRBV3-1,TRBJ2-7,TGTGCCAGCAGCCAAGAAGAGGGTAGCGGGAGATACGAGCAGTACTTC,CASSQEEGSGRYEQYF
NA,few,TRBV15,TRBJ2-7,TGTGCCACCAGCGGAGATCCGGGCTCCTACGAGCAGTACTTC,CATSGDPGSYEQYF
NA,many,TRBV12-3/TRBV12-4,TRBJ1-2,TGTGCCAGCAGTCCCGGGGACACTGGCTACACCTTC,CASSPGDTGYTF
TRBD1,few,TRBV7-9,TRBJ2-7,TGTGCCAGCAGCAGACAGGGGGCGGTCGAGCAGTACTTC,CASSRQGAVEQYF
NA,many,TRBV7-9,TRBJ1-2,TGTGCCAGCAGCCCCCCCGATGGCTACACCTTC,CASSPPDGYTF
NA,many,TRBV6-5,TRBJ2-7,TGTGCCAGCAGTTACATGGGGAACGAGCAGTACTTC,CASSYMGNEQYF
TRBD1,many,TRBV29-1,TRBJ1-2,TGCAGCGTCCTCGGACAGGACTATGGCTACACCTTC,CSVLGQDYGYTF
TRBD1,many,TRBV12-3/TRBV12-4,TRBJ2-7,TGTGCCAGCAGTTTGAGGGGACAGGGCTTAAACTACGAGCAGTACTTC,CASSLRGQGLNYEQYF
NA,many,TRBV2,TRBJ2-7,TGTGCCAGCAGCGGAATCACCGGGGCCAGCTCCTACGAGCAGTACTTC,CASSGITGASSYEQYF
TRBD1,many,TRBV9,TRBJ1-2,TGTGCCAGCAGCTCTAGACAGGGGGGCATCTATGGCTACACCTTC,CASSSRQGGIYGYTF
TRBD1,many,TRBV12-3/TRBV12-4,TRBJ2-1,TGTGCCAGCAGTCCGGGACAGGGGGTCAATGAGCAGTTCTTC,CASSPGQGVNEQFF
TRBD1,many,TRBV11-3,TRBJ2-1,TGTGCCAGCAGCTTAACCGGGACAGGGGTTACCAAGGATGAGCAGTTCTTC,CASSLTGTGVTKDEQFF
NA,few,TRBV7-2,TRBJ2-5,TGTGCCAGCAGCTTAGCTAGCGCTACGCAAGAGACCCAGTACTTC,CASSLASATQETQYF
NA,NA,TRBV30,TRBJ2-1,TGTGCCTGGAGTGTATTAAGCTCGGGAAGGAATGAGCAGTTCTTC,CAWSVLSSGRNEQFF
NA,NA,TRBV20-1,TRBJ1-2,TGCAGTGCTAGAGATAGACAGGCGACCTGGGGCTACACCTTC,CSARDRQATWGYTF
TRBD1,many,TRBV18,TRBJ2-5,TGTGCCAGCTCGCGAAACACAGGGGGCCAAGAGACCCAGTACTTC,CASSRNTGGQETQYF
TRBD2,many,TRBV19,TRBJ2-1,TGTGCCAGTAGTTGGACTAGCCCGAGCTCCTACAATGAGCAGTTCTTC,CASSWTSPSSYNEQFF
NA,many,TRBV11-3,TRBJ2-1,TGTGCCAGCAGCCCCCGGGCGGGGCTAACCTACAATGAGCAGTTCTTC,CASSPRAGLTYNEQFF
TRBD1,many,TRBV27,TRBJ2-7,TGTGCCAGCAAACAAACAGGGGGCCCGGCCTACGAGCAGTACTTC,CASKQTGGPAYEQYF
NA,many,TRBV11-3,TRBJ1-1,TGTGCCCTAGGGGGGAAGAACACTGAAGCTTTCTTT,CALGGKNTEAFF
TRBD1,many,TRBV7-9,TRBJ2-1,TGTGCCAGCAGCTTAGTGGCTCTTAGAGGACAGGGGAGGGACAATGAGCAGTTCTTC,CASSLVALRGQGRDNEQFF
TRBD1,few,TRBV28,TRBJ1-5,TGTGCCAGCAGTGTGGGACAGGGAGGTCAGCCCCAGCATTTT,CASSVGQGGQPQHF
NA,many,TRBV12-3/TRBV12-4,TRBJ2-2,TGTGCCAGCAGTGCAAGACACCCCCGGGACACCGGGGAGCTGTTTTTT,CASSARHPRDTGELFF
TRBD1,once,TRBV10-2,TRBJ2-2,TGCACCAGTTCCGGACAGGGTGGCACCGGGGAGCTGTTTTTT,CTSSGQGGTGELFF
NA,many,TRBV10-3,TRBJ2-5,TGTGCCATCAGCGATGCCATTACTATGGGGGGCGGGGAGACCCAGTACTTC,CAISDAITMGGGETQYF
NA,many,TRBV28,TRBJ1-2,TGTGCCAGCAGCATTTACGGGGAGTATGGCTACACCTTC,CASSIYGEYGYTF
TRBD2,many,TRBV28,TRBJ2-5,TGTGCCAGCAGTTTATGGTCCGGGACTATCGACGAGACCCAGTACTTC,CASSLWSGTIDETQYF
TRBD2,NA,TRBV5-5,TRBJ2-7,TGTGCCAGCAGCATCGGGACTAGCGGGAGCTACGAGCAGTACTTC,CASSIGTSGSYEQYF
NA,few,TRBV15,TRBJ2-3,TGTGCCACCAGCAGCCCCCGTGGTACGCAGTATTTT,CATSSPRGTQYF
TRBD1,many,TRBV6-2/TRBV6-3,TRBJ1-1,TGTGCCAGCAGTTACTCGACAGGGGTCACTGAAGCTTTCTTT,CASSYSTGVTEAFF